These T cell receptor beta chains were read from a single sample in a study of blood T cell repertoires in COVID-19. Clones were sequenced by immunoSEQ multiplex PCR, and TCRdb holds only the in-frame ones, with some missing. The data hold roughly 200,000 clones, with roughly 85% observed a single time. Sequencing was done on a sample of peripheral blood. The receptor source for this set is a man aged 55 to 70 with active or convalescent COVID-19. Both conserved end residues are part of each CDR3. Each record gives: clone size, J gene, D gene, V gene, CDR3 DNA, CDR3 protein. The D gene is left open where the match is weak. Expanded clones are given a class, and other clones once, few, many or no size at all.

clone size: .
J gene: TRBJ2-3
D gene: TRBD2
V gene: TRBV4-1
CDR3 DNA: TGCGCCAGCAGCCCCACGTGGCTAGCGGGGGGATTTGGCACAGATACGCAGTATTTT
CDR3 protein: CASSPTWLAGGFGTDTQYF

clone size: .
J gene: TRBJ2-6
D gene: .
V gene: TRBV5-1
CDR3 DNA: TGCGCCAGCAGCTTGGGGCTGGTCTCTGGGGCCAACGTCCTGACTTTC
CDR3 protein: CASSLGLVSGANVLTF

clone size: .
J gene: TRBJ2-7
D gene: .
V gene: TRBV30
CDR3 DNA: TGTGCCTGGAGTGTTAAATCCTACGAGCAGTACTTC
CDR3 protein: CAWSVKSYEQYF

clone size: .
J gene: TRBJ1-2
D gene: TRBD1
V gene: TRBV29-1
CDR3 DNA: TGCAGCGTTCTTAGGGGCTCGGACAGGGGGCATGGCTACACCTTC
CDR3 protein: CSVLRGSDRGHGYTF

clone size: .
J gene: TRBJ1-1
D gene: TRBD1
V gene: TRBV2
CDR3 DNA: TGTGCCAGCAGTGAGTTACAGGGGGCTTCGGAAGCTTTCTTT
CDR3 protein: CASSELQGASEAFF

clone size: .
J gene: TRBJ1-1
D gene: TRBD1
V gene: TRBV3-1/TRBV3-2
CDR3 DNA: TGTGCCAGCAGCCCGATCACAGGGGGCGCGGATGAAGCTTTCTTT
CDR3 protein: CASSPITGGADEAFF

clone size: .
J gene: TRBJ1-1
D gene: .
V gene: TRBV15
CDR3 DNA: TGTGCCACCAGCGGGCATTTGAACACTGAAGCTTTCTTT
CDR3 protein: CATSGHLNTEAFF

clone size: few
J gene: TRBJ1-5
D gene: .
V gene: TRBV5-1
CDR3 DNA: TGCGCCAGCCGAGCCGACAAAAGCAATCAGCCCCAGCATTTT
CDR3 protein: CASRADKSNQPQHF

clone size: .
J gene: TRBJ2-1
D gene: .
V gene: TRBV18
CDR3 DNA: TGTGCCAGCTCACCGGGCCTAAACAATGAGCAGTTCTTC
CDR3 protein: CASSPGLNNEQFF

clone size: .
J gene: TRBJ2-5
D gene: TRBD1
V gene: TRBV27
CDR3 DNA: TGTGCCAGCAGTTTAGGGACAGGGGCCCAGACCCAGTACTTC
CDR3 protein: CASSLGTGAQTQYF

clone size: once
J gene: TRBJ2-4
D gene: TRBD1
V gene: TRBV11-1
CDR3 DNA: TGTGCCAGCAGCTTATTACCCGGGACAGAAGTTTGCTTC
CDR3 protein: CASSLLPGTEVCF

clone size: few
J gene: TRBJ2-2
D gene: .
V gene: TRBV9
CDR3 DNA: TGTGCCAGCAGCGTAGGGTCCGGAATTAGCCTAAACGCCGGGGAGCTGTTTTTT
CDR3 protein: CASSVGSGISLNAGELFF

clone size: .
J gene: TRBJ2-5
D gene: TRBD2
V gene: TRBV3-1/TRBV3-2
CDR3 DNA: TGTGCCAGCAGCCTTCCTCTGACGCGGGGGGGGGAGACCCAGTACTTC
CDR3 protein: CASSLPLTRGGETQYF

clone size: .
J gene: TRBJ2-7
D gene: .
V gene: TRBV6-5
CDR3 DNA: TGTGCCAGCTTTGGACTATACGAGCAGTACTTC
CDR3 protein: CASFGLYEQYF

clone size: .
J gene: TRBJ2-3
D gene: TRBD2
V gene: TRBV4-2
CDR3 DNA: TGTGCCAGCAGCCAAGTACCCGGGGGGGGGTATACGCAGTATTTT
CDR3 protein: CASSQVPGGGYTQYF

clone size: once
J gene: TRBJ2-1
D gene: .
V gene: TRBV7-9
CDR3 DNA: TGTGCCAGCAGCTTAGATGGTGGAGGTGAGCAGTTCTTC
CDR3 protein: CASSLDGGGEQFF

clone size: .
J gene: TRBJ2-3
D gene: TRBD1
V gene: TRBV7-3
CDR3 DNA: TGTGCCAGCAGCTCCGGGACAGGGTCCTTTGATACGCAGTATTTT
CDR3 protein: CASSSGTGSFDTQYF

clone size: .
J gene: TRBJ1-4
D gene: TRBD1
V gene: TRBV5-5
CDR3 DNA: TGTGCCAGCAGCCCACGGACAGGGGCGAATGAAAAACTGTTTTTT
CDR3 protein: CASSPRTGANEKLFF

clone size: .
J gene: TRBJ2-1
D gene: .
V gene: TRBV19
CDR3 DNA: TGTGCCAGTATGCGGTGGGCAGGGGCCTACAATGAGCAGTTCTTC
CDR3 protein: CASMRWAGAYNEQFF

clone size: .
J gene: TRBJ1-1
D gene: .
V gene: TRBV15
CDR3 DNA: TGTGCCACCAGCAGAGAACTAAGGAGCACTGAAGCTTTCTTT
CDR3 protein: CATSRELRSTEAFF

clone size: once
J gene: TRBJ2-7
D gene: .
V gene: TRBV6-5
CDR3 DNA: TGTGCCAGCAGGCGAGGACAGACCTACGAGCAGTACTTC
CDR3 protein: CASRRGQTYEQYF

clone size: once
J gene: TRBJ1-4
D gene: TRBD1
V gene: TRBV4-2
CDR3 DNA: TGTGCCAGCAGCCAAGATGACAGGGGGCGGGAAAAACTGTTTTTT
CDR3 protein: CASSQDDRGREKLFF

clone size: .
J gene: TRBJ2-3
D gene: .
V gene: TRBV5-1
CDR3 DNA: TGCGCCAGCAGCTTGAGTCCTACCCAATTCCAAACAGATACGCAGTATTTT
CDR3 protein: CASSLSPTQFQTDTQYF

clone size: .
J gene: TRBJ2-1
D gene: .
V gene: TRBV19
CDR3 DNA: TGTGCCAGTAGTACAGAACTTTACAATGAGCAGTTCTTC
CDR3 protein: CASSTELYNEQFF

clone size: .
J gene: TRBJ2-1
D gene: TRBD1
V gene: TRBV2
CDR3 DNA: TGTGCCAGCAGTGTGAGGGACAGTCGTCAGTTCTTC
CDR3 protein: CASSVRDSRQFF

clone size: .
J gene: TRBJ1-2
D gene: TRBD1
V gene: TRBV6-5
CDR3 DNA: TGTGCCAGCAGAAGACAGGACAGGTCGAACTATGGCTACACCTTC
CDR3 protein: CASRRQDRSNYGYTF

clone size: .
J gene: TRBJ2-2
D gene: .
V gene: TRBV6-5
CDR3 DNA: TGTGCCAGCAGTTATCACACAGGTGCCGCCGGGGAGCTGTTTTTT
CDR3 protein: CASSYHTGAAGELFF

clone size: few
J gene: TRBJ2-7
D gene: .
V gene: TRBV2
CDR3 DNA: TGTGCCAGCAAGGTCGGGGGTAGCTCCTACGAGCAGTACTTC
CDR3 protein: CASKVGGSSYEQYF

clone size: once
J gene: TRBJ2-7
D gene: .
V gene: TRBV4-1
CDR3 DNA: TGCGCCAGCAGCCAAGCCGGGTCTGGCGCGTACGAGCAGTACTTC
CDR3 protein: CASSQAGSGAYEQYF

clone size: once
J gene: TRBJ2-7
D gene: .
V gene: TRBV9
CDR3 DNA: TGTGCCAGCAGCGCTCAGGGTCAGGGCTACGAGCAGTACTTC
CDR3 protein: CASSAQGQGYEQYF

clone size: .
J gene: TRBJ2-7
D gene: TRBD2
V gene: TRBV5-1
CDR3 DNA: TGCGCCAGCAGCTTTAGCTCCCCGGGACTAATCCTGATCGACGAGCAGTACTTC
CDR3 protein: CASSFSSPGLILIDEQYF

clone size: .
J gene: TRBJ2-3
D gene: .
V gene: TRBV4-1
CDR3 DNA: TGCGCCAGCAGCCAAAGCTCTCTGGGCACAGATACGCAGTATTTT
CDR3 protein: CASSQSSLGTDTQYF

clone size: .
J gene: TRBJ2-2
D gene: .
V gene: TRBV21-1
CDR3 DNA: TGTGCCAGCTATCCGGGGGGGGCAGGGGGACCGATTCCAGGCACCGGGGAGCTGTTTTTT
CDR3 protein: CASYPGGAGGPIPGTGELFF

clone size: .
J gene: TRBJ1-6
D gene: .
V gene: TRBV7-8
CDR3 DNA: TGTGCCAGCAGCTTAGGGATGGGGGCGGATAATTCACCCCTCCACTTT
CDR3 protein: CASSLGMGADNSPLHF

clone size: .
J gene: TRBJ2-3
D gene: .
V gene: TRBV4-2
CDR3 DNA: TGTGCCAGCAGCCAAGGGTCGACTGGGACTTCTCGACGCACAGATACGCAGTATTTT
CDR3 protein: CASSQGSTGTSRRTDTQYF

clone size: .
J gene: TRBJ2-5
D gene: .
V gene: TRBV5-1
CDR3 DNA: TGCGCCAGCAGCCCACGACAGCTCCAAGAGACCCAGTACTTC
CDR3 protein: CASSPRQLQETQYF

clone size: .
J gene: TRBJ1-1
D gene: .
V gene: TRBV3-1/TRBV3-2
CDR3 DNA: TGTGCCCGCAGCCAAGGGGGGGGCGGGAGGGCCTTTGAAGCTTTCTTT
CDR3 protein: CARSQGGGGRAFEAFF

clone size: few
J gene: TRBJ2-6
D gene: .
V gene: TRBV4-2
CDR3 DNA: TGTGCCAGCAGCCAAGACCCCAGGGTAGTAAGTGGGGCCAACGTCCTGACTTTC
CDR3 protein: CASSQDPRVVSGANVLTF

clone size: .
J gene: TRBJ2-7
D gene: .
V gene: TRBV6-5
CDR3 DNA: TGTGCCAGCAGTTTGGACTACTCTACCTACGAGCAGTACTTC
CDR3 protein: CASSLDYSTYEQYF

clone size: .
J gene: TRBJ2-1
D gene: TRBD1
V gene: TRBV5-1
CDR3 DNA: TGCGCCAGCAGCCGCGGGACAGGGGACTACAATGAGCAGTTCTTC
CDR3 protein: CASSRGTGDYNEQFF

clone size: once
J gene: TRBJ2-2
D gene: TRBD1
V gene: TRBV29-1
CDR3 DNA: TGCAGCGCCCGACCGGGGACAGCCAACACCGGGAAGCTGTTTTTT
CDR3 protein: CSARPGTANTGKLFF

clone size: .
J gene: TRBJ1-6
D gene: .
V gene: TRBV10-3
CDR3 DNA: TGTGCCATCAGTGGCCAGGGCCCCTATAATTCACCCCTCCACTTT
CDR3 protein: CAISGQGPYNSPLHF

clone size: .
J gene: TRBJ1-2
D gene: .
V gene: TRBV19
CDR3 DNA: TGTGCCAGTAGTCTACAGGTATTCAACTATGGCTACACCTTC
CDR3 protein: CASSLQVFNYGYTF

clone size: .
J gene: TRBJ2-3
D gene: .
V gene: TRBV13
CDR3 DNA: TGTGCCAGCAGCAGCCCCGGGACAGATACGCAGTATTTT
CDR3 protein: CASSSPGTDTQYF

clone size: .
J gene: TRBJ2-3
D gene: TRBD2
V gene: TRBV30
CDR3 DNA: TGTGCCCAGACTAGCCAGCAGTATTTT
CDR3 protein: CAQTSQQYF

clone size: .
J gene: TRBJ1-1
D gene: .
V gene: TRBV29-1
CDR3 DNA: TGCAGCGTTAGTCGGGGTTGGTCATCGAGCACTGAAGCTTTCTTT
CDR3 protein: CSVSRGWSSSTEAFF

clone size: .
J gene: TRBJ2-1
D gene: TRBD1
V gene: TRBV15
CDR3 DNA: TGTGCCACCAGCAGGGGGACAGGTGGTAATGAGCAGTTCTTC
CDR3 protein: CATSRGTGGNEQFF

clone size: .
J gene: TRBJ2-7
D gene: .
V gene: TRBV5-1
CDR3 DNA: TGCGCCAGCATGGAGGGGTCAGTTAACGAGCAGTACTTC
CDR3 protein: CASMEGSVNEQYF